Described below is a single TCR beta chain sequence and its context. Its antigen is as yet unknown. This record comes from a study of T cell responses to AZD1222 COVID-19 vaccine. Whole-study findings and limits: At study baseline, merely a handful of AZD1222 recipients were seropositive. The CD4 TCRs associated with vaccination extended across spike and predominated at 160-218 and 743-854. Per reports, nearly half of all spike-specific TCRs target regions that are unmutated in variants. Clonal diversity was possibly underestimated, and the donors were mostly white British, with more females.

This table comes from immunoSEQ multiplex PCR, and its TCRdb copy is limited to in-frame clones, with some not included. The sample carries tens of thousands of clones, approximately 90% recorded once. Germline CDR1 LGHDT, CDR2 YNNKEL (reference sequence). Trimming shortened V by 1 base and J by 10 bases, and 13 bases separated the two germline ends. This CDR3 spans 13 amino acids. The sequencing used peripheral blood, collected on day 0 of AZD1222 vaccination. This chain uses TRBV3-1 (or the pseudogene TRBV3-2) with TRBJ1-1; unclear D gene. The receptor's source is an adult in good health. As DNA, the CDR3 is TGTGCCAGCAGCCAAGCGGTGTCTCGCGGAGCTTTCTTT. It yields the protein CASSQAVSRGAFF.